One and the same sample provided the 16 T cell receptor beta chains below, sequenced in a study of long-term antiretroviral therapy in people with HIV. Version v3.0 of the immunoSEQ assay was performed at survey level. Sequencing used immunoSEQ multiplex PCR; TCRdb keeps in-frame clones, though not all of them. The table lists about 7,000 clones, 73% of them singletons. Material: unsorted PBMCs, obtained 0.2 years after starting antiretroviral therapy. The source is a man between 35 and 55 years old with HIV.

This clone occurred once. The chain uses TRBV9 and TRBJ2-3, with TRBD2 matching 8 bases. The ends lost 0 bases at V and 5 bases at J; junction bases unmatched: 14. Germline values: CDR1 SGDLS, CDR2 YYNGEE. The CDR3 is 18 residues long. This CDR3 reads CASSVDGNPSGLVDTQYF. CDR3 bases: TGTGCCAGCAGCGTAGATGGGAATCCTAGCGGGCTAGTAGATACGCAGTATTTT.

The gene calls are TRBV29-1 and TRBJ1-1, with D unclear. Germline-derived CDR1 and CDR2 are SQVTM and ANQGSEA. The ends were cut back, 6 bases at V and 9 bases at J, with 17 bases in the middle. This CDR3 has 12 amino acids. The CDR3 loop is CSVATVLPKAFF. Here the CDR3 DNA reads TGCAGCGTCGCAACAGTCTTACCTAAAGCTTTCTTT.

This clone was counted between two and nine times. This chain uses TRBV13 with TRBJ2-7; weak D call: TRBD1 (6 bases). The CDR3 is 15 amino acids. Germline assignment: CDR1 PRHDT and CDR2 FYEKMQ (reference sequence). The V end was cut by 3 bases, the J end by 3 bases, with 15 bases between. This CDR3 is CASSFSGEESYEQYF. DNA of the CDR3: TGTGCCAGCAGCTTCTCAGGGGAAGAGAGCTACGAGCAGTACTTC.

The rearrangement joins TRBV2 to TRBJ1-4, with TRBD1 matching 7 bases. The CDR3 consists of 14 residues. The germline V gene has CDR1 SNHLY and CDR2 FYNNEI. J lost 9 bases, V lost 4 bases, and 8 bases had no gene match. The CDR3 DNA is TGTGCCAGCAGTGTCCGACAGGGAACGCAAAAACTGTTTTTT. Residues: CASSVRQGTQKLFF.

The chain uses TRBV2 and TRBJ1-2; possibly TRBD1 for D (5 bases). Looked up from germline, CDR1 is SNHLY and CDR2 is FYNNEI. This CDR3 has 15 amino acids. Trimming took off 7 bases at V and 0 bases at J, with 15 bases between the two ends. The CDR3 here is CASTPRVGTNYGYTF. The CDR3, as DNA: TGTGCCAGCACTCCCAGGGTAGGGACTAACTATGGCTACACCTTC.

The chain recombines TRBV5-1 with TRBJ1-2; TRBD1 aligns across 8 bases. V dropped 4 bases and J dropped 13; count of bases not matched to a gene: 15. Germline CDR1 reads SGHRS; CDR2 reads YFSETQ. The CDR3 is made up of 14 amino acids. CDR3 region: CASSTDRALLRCTF. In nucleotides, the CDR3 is TGCGCCAGCAGCACGGACAGGGCTCTCCTCCGATGCACCTTC.

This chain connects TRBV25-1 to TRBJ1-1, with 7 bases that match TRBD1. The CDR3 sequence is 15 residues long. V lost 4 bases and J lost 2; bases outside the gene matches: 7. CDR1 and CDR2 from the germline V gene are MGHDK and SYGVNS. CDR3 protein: CASSGWDSPNTEAFF. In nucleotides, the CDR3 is TGTGCCAGCAGTGGTTGGGACAGCCCAAACACTGAAGCTTTCTTT.

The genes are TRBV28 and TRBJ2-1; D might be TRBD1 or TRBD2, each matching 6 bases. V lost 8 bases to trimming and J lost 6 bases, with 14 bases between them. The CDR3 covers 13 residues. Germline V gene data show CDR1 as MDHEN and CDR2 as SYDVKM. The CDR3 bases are TGTGCCAGCTACAGGGCCGGGGGCAATGAGCAGTTCTTC. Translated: CASYRAGGNEQFF.

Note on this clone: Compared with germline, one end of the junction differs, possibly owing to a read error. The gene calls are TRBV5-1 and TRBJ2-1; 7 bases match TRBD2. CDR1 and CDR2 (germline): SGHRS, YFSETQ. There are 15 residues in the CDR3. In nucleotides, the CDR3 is TGCGCCAGCAGCTTAGCGGGGTTTCTTTACAATGAACAGTTCTTC. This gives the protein CASSLAGFLYNEQFF.

As DNA, the CDR3 is TGTGCCAGCAGCCCCATTGGTGGGGGGGTGAGCTATGGCTACACCTTC. Translated: CASSPIGGGVSYGYTF. The chain is built from TRBV7-3 and TRBJ1-2; D possibly corresponds to TRBD1 (5 bases). The CDR3 sequence is 16 residues long. With 5 bases removed from V and 4 bases from J, the gap between germline ends came to 20 bases. Germline V gives CDR1 SGHTA, CDR2 FQGTGA.

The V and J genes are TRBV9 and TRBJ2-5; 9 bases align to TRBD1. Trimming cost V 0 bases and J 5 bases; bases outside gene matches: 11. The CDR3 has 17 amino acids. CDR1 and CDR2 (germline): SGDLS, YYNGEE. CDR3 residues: CASSVEGGTGQGETQYF. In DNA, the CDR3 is TGTGCCAGCAGCGTAGAGGGCGGGACAGGGCAGGGGGAGACCCAGTACTTC.

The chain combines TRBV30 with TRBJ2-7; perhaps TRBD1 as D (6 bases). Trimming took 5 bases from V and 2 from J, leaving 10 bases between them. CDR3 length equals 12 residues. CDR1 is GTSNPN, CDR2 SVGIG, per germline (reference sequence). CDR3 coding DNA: TGTGCCTGGGGTTGGACAGCCTACGAGCAGTACTTC. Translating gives CAWGWTAYEQYF.

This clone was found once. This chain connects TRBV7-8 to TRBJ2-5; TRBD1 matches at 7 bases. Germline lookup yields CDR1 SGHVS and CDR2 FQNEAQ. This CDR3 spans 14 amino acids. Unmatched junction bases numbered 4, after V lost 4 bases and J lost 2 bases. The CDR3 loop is CASSSGQAQETQYF. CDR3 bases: TGTGCCAGCAGCTCTGGACAGGCACAAGAGACCCAGTACTTC.

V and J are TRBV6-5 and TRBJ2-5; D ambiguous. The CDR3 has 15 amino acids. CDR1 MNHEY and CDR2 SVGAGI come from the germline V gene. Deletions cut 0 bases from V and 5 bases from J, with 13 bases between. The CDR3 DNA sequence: TGTGCCAGCAGTTACTCGAAGGGAAATCGGGAGACCCAGTACTTC. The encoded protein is CASSYSKGNRETQYF.

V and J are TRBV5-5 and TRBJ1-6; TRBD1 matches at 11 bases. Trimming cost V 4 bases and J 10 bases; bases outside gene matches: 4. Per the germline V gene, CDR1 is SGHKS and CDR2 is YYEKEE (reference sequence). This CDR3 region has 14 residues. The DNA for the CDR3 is TGTGCCAGCAGCGTGGGACAGGGGGAGTCACCCCTCCACTTT. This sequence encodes CASSVGQGESPLHF.

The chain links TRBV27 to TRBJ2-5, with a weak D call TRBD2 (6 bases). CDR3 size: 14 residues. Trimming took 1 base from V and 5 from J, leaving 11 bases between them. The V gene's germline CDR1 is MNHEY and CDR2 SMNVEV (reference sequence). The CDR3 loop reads CASSLWGVGETQYF. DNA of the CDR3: TGTGCCAGCAGTTTATGGGGGGTAGGGGAGACCCAGTACTTC.